The 32 T cell receptor beta chains below all came from one sample that was sequenced in a study of OX40 agonist ivuxolimab in advanced cancers. Clones were read by immunoSEQ multiplex PCR, and TCRdb kept only the in-frame ones, dropping some. Of some 50,000 clones in the sample, roughly 79% were seen once. The sequencing used CD4+ or CD8+ T cells sorted from blood, collected in a trial of the OX40 agonist ivuxolimab. The origin of the receptors is an adult with an advanced solid tumor such as melanoma, head and neck, liver or kidney cancer.

The rearrangement joins TRBV28 to TRBJ1-5; 7 nucleotides match TRBD1. Germline lookup yields CDR1 MDHEN and CDR2 SYDVKM. The V and J ends lost 5 bases and 2 bases, in that order; junction bases with no gene match: 9. The length of the CDR3 is 16 residues. The CDR3 bases are TGTGCCAGCAGTCCGAAGACAGGGTTTGGCAATCAGCCCCAGCATTTT. Its protein is CASSPKTGFGNQPQHF.

This chain joins TRBV28 and TRBJ2-3, with 11 bases lining up with TRBD2. V gave up 4 bases and J gave up 2 bases; unmatched junction bases: 5. The CDR3 has 16 amino acids. The germline CDR1 and CDR2 sequences are MDHEN and SYDVKM. The CDR3 sequence is CASSSLAGASTDTQYF. CDR3 nucleotide sequence: TGTGCCAGCAGTTCACTAGCGGGGGCCTCCACAGATACGCAGTATTTT.

This chain connects TRBV7-9 to TRBJ1-2, with D uncertain. The CDR3 runs 13 residues. Per the germline V gene, CDR1 is SEHNR and CDR2 is FQNEAQ (reference sequence). The ends were cut back, 3 bases at V and 4 bases at J, with 9 bases in the middle. CDR3 DNA sequence: TGTGCCAGCAGCTTTGGGGATAGCTATGGCTACACCTTC. Residues: CASSFGDSYGYTF.

This chain links TRBV19 with TRBJ2-1, with D uncertain. Trimming took 6 bases from V and 6 from J, leaving 9 bases between them. CDR1 is LNHDA, CDR2 SQIVND, per germline (reference sequence). CDR3 size: 12 residues. The CDR3 DNA reads TGTGCCAGTAGGAAGCATGGCAATGAGCAGTTCTTC. Translating gives CASRKHGNEQFF.

This clone came up once. One end of the junction varies from germline; a read error may be responsible. The chain uses TRBV4-1 and TRBJ1-3; D remains unclear. CDR1 and CDR2 (germline): MGHRA, YSYEKL. The CDR3 contains 15 residues. CDR3: CASSQEWIPGNTIYF. Here the CDR3 DNA reads TGCGCCAGCAGCCAAGAGTGGATACCTGGGAACACCATATATTTT.

CDR3 sequence reads: CASSAGDYNEQFF. CDR3 sequence (DNA): TGTGCCAGCAGCGCAGGTGACTACAATGAGCAGTTCTTC. The V and J genes are TRBV11-3 and TRBJ2-1; D unresolved. This CDR3 is 13 amino acids long. Trimming shortened V by 5 bases and J by 3 bases, and 8 bases separated the two germline ends. The germline V gene has CDR1 SGHNT and CDR2 YENEEA.

This rearrangement joins TRBV7-9 to TRBJ2-5, with D uncertain. CDR3 length equals 15 residues. The germline V gene has CDR1 SEHNR and CDR2 FQNEAQ (reference sequence). Trimming cost V 5 bases and J 4 bases, with 17 bases left between them. CDR3 nucleotide sequence: TGTGCCAGCAGCGGATCTCAGGAGATACGAGAGACCCAGTACTTC. Its translation is CASSGSQEIRETQYF.

J is TRBJ1-2 and V is TRBV5-1, with 9 bases matching TRBD1. Per the germline V gene, CDR1 is SGHRS and CDR2 is YFSETQ. Losses at the gene ends were 4 bases for V and 8 bases for J; bases not matched to a gene: 9. This CDR3 spans 14 amino acids. The CDR3 is CASSRTGGVWGYTF. Written as DNA, the CDR3 is TGCGCCAGCAGCCGTACAGGGGGCGTTTGGGGCTACACCTTC.

The J gene is TRBJ2-1, the V gene TRBV27; 12 nucleotides match TRBD2. Unmatched junction bases numbered 8, after V lost 5 bases and J lost 0 bases. The CDR3 runs to 18 residues. Germline lookup yields CDR1 MNHEY and CDR2 SMNVEV (reference sequence). The CDR3 region has the DNA TGTGCCAGCAGTATGATAGGACTAGCGGGGTTCTCCTACAATGAGCAGTTCTTC. It encodes CASSMIGLAGFSYNEQFF.

V is TRBV6-4 and J is TRBJ1-1, with no clear D. V was cut by 0 bases and J by 1 base, with 9 bases left in between. CDR1 is MRHNA, CDR2 SNTAGT, per germline. This CDR3 is 15 amino acids long. CDR3 sequence reads: CASSDSAATNTEAFF. The CDR3 region has the DNA TGTGCCAGCAGTGACTCGGCAGCGACGAACACTGAAGCTTTCTTT.

Comment on this clone: The junction differs from germline at one of its ends, possibly a read error. V is TRBV28 and J is TRBJ2-2, with 7 positions matching TRBD1. This CDR3 is built from 15 residues. The germline V gene has CDR1 MDHEN and CDR2 SYDVKM. CDR3 nucleotides: TGTGCCAGCAGCGTGACCGGGACAGTCACCTGGGAGCTGTTTTTT. The encoded protein is CASSVTGTVTWELFF.

The table lists this clone with a count of one. This chain joins TRBV30 and TRBJ2-2, with D unresolved. The germline CDR1 and CDR2 sequences are GTSNPN and SVGIG (reference sequence). This CDR3 is 12 amino acids long. Trimming took off 2 bases at V and 7 bases at J, with 8 bases between the two ends. The CDR3 nucleotides are TGTGCCTGGAGTTGGGGTGACGGGGAGCTGTTTTTT. Its translation is CAWSWGDGELFF.

Note on this clone: The junction departs from the called germline gene at one end, perhaps through a read error. Here the CDR3 DNA reads TGTGCCAGCAGCGTAGCAGGGGGCTATGTCACTGAAGCTTTCTTT. It codes for CASSVAGGYVTEAFF. This rearrangement joins TRBV7-9 to TRBJ1-1; 8 bases agree with TRBD1. Germline lookup yields CDR1 SEHNR and CDR2 FQNEAQ (reference sequence). The CDR3 covers 15 residues.

The chain links TRBV11-3 to TRBJ2-1; D gene uncertain. Trimming left V 3 bases short and J 10 bases short, with 13 bases between. Germline V gives CDR1 SGHNT, CDR2 YENEEA. This CDR3 is built from 13 residues. As DNA, the CDR3 is TGTGCCAGCAGCTTCTCCGTCCTCAGGGAGCAGTTCTTC. Its translation is CASSFSVLREQFF.

The chain recombines TRBV28 with TRBJ2-3; tentatively, D is TRBD2 (6 bases). CDR3 length equals 15 residues. Deletions cut 3 bases from V and 6 bases from J, with 16 bases between. The germline V gene encodes CDR1 MDHEN and CDR2 SYDVKM. The CDR3 loop reads CASSFGTSPGDTQYF. DNA of the CDR3: TGTGCCAGCAGTTTCGGGACTTCCCCCGGGGATACGCAGTATTTT.

The V gene is TRBV5-4, the J gene TRBJ1-2; tentatively, D is TRBD1 (5 bases). The germline gives CDR1 SGHNT, CDR2 YYREEE (reference sequence). The CDR3 has 14 residues. Trimming shortened V by 4 bases and J by 4 bases, and 14 bases separated the two germline ends. This CDR3 is CASSPGLLTYGYTF. In nucleotides, the CDR3 is TGTGCCAGCAGCCCGGGACTCCTAACCTATGGCTACACCTTC.

V is TRBV11-3 and J is TRBJ2-2; TRBD1 matches 10 bases. There are 18 residues in the CDR3. J gave up 5 bases and V 5 bases, and 14 bases lay outside the gene matches. Germline CDR1 SGHNT, CDR2 YENEEA. The CDR3 nucleotides read TGTGCCAGCAGCCCCTGGACAGGGGGGCATGGGGGTACCGGGGAGCTGTTTTTT. Translating it yields CASSPWTGGHGGTGELFF.

The chain couples TRBV6-5 to TRBJ1-2, with D unclear. The V gene lost 6 bases and the J gene lost 4 bases, with 15 bases spanning the gap. The V gene's germline CDR1 is MNHEY and CDR2 SVGAGI. The length of the CDR3 is 14 residues. CDR3 nucleotides: TGTGCCAGCAGCCCCCTCCGGGGAGGCTATGGCTACACCTTC. Protein: CASSPLRGGYGYTF.

The V and J genes are TRBV27 and TRBJ1-1, with unresolved D. From germline, CDR1 is MNHEY and CDR2 SMNVEV (reference sequence). V shed 1 base and J shed 1 base, with 4 bases lying between them. The CDR3 consists of 13 residues. Here the CDR3 reads CASSLLKNTEAFF. CDR3 sequence (DNA): TGTGCCAGCAGTTTATTGAAGAACACTGAAGCTTTCTTT.

This clone appeared a single time. The V gene is TRBV4-1, the J gene TRBJ1-5, with TRBD1 matching 7 bases. The V and J ends lost 4 bases and 0 bases, in that order; junction bases with no gene match: 3. This CDR3 is built from 15 residues. Germline values: CDR1 MGHRA, CDR2 YSYEKL. This chain's CDR3 is CASSPWDSSNQPQHF. The CDR3 nucleotides are TGCGCCAGCAGCCCATGGGACAGTAGCAATCAGCCCCAGCATTTT.

V usage is TRBV25-1 and J usage is TRBJ1-1, with 8 bases lining up with TRBD1. CDR3 length: 16 amino acids. Germline V gives CDR1 MGHDK, CDR2 SYGVNS. The V gene end was trimmed by 4 bases and the J gene end by 7 bases; junction bases not matched to a gene: 14. CDR3 DNA sequence: TGTGCCAGCAGTGCATTGCTTCTCGGACAGGGCGATGAAGCTTTCTTT. Translated, it gives CASSALLLGQGDEAFF.

This clone was seen only a few times. V gene TRBV11-2 combines with J gene TRBJ2-1, with unresolved D. Trimming cost V 1 base and J 5 bases, with 9 bases left between them. Germline V gene sequence: CDR1 SGHAT, CDR2 FQNNGV. The CDR3 totals 14 residues. This CDR3 reads CASSLVDPDNEQFF. The CDR3 region has the DNA TGTGCCAGCAGCTTAGTCGACCCAGACAATGAGCAGTTCTTC.

The rearrangement uses TRBV19 and TRBJ2-6; D perhaps matches TRBD2 (5 bases). Germline-derived CDR1 and CDR2 are LNHDA and SQIVND (reference sequence). The CDR3 extends over 16 amino acids. V was pared by 7 bases and J by 2 bases, with 15 bases between. CDR3 loop: CASIDTGYAGANVLTF. DNA for the CDR3: TGTGCCAGTATTGACACGGGGTACGCTGGGGCCAACGTCCTGACTTTC.

The genes are TRBV19 and TRBJ1-1; possibly TRBD1 for D (5 bases). The germline V and J ends were trimmed by 7 bases and 4 bases, with 19 bases remaining between them. Germline CDR1 and CDR2: LNHDA and SQIVND (reference sequence). This CDR3 region has 15 residues. For the CDR3, the DNA is TGTGCCAGTATGATGGCAGGCTTGGGGGGCACTGAAGCTTTCTTT. Amino acid sequence: CASMMAGLGGTEAFF.

This clone appeared once. The chain recombines TRBV5-6 with TRBJ2-5, with D unresolved. Germline V gene data show CDR1 as SGHDT and CDR2 as YYEEEE. The CDR3 runs 12 residues. V lost 2 bases and J lost 5, with 7 bases in between. For the CDR3, the DNA is TGTGCCAGCAGCTTACGTGGGGAGACCCAGTACTTC. It is translated as CASSLRGETQYF.

This clone was observed a handful of times. This chain uses TRBV29-1 with TRBJ1-1, with TRBD1 matching 7 bases. From germline, CDR1 is SQVTM and CDR2 ANQGSEA. This CDR3 is built from 11 residues. The ends lost 2 bases at V and 8 bases at J; junction bases unmatched: 2. This CDR3 reads CSVELDREAFF. The CDR3 nucleotides read TGCAGCGTTGAATTGGACAGGGAAGCTTTCTTT.

V and J are TRBV28 and TRBJ2-7; TRBD2 agrees at 7 bases. This CDR3 has 14 amino acids. CDR1 and CDR2 from the germline V gene are MDHEN and SYDVKM. V was pared by 3 bases and J by 4 bases, with 6 bases of the junction left unmatched. CDR3 sequence reads: CASSLGREVYEQYF. In DNA, the CDR3 is TGTGCCAGCAGTTTGGGTCGGGAGGTTTACGAGCAGTACTTC.

The V and J genes are TRBV7-6 and TRBJ1-1; D remains ambiguous. Germline V lookup: CDR1 SGHVS, CDR2 FNYEAQ. This CDR3 spans 13 amino acids. V dropped 0 bases and J dropped 2 bases, with 4 bases sitting between them. In DNA, the CDR3 is TGTGCCAGCAGCTTAGCTTTAAACACTGAAGCTTTCTTT. This encodes CASSLALNTEAFF.

The rearrangement uses TRBV7-2 and TRBJ1-2; 7 positions match TRBD1. Germline loops: CDR1 SGHTA, CDR2 FQGNSA. The CDR3 contains 14 residues. Losses at the gene ends were 4 bases for V and 3 bases for J; bases not matched to a gene: 5. CDR3 in DNA: TGTGCCAGCAGCTCCGACAGGGAGGACTATGGCTACACCTTC. Protein sequence: CASSSDREDYGYTF.

The CDR3 loop reads CASNPGESSEQYF. CDR3 bases: TGTGCCAGCAACCCGGGGGAGTCTTCCGAGCAGTACTTC. The chain has TRBV7-6 and TRBJ2-7, with D possibly being TRBD2 (6 bases). V gave up 7 bases and J gave up 6 bases, with 16 bases separating them. The CDR3 is 13 amino acids. The germline V gene encodes CDR1 SGHVS and CDR2 FNYEAQ.

This clone was observed at least ten times. The rearrangement links TRBV27 to TRBJ1-1; D not certain. The V end was cut by 1 base, the J end by 0 bases, with 9 bases between. The CDR3 loop spans 15 amino acids. Germline CDR1 is MNHEY and CDR2 is SMNVEV (reference sequence). CDR3 nucleotide sequence: TGTGCCAGCAGTTTATTCCGGGCCCTGAACACTGAAGCTTTCTTT. This codes for CASSLFRALNTEAFF.

This clone was counted between two and nine times. The V and J genes are TRBV4-2 and TRBJ2-3, with 7 bases fitting TRBD2. V shed 4 bases, J shed 0 bases, and the junction held 4 bases outside the gene matches. The length of the CDR3 is 15 residues. Germline CDR1 is LGHNA and CDR2 is YNFKEQ. CDR3 bases: TGTGCCAGCAGCCGATCAGCGGGGAGCACAGATACGCAGTATTTT. It yields the protein CASSRSAGSTDTQYF.